The 19 T cell receptor beta chains below were found in one sample sequenced in a study of T cell repertoires in cytomegalovirus infection. Antigens of these TCRs are unknown. TCRdb re-called the reads through MiXCR, storing one row per CDR3 protein. The profile shows some 700,000 distinct CDR3 sequences, roughly 36% of them singletons. The sample was cultured PBMCs, taken from culture after CMV antigen stimulation. The receptors were sampled from a human donor in good health (CMV status not recorded). Some clones in this sample may be carry-over from other donors' samples.

This clonotype was counted only a few times. V and J are TRBV19 and TRBJ1-4; D may be TRBD1 (5 bases). The V and J ends lost 3 bases and 6 bases respectively, with 14 bases between them. CDR3 length: 15 residues. Germline V gene data show CDR1 as LNHDA and CDR2 as SQIVND (reference sequence). The CDR3, as DNA: TGTGCCAGTAGTATCTTTACAGGATTTTATGAAAAACTGTTTTTT. This gives the protein CASSIFTGFYEKLFF.

In its sample, this clonotype was seen a few times. J is TRBJ2-3 and V is TRBV7-2, with D uncertain. Per the germline V gene, CDR1 is SGHTA and CDR2 is FQGNSA. The CDR3 extends over 17 amino acids. The ends were cut back, 5 bases at V and 2 bases at J, with 20 bases in the middle. CDR3 coding DNA: TGTGCCAGCAGCCCCTTTTTGGGTCCCCCCCACACAGATACGCAGTATTTT. It translates to CASSPFLGPPHTDTQYF.

This clonotype was detected ten times or more. The chain uses TRBV12-3 or TRBV12-4 and TRBJ2-5; D gene unclear. The CDR3 sequence is 14 residues long. The germline V and J ends were trimmed by 3 bases and 0 bases, with 8 bases remaining between them. The CDR3 bases are TGTGCCAGCAGTTTGGAAAGGGACCAAGAGACCCAGTACTTC. Its translation is CASSLERDQETQYF.

Many counts were recorded for this clonotype. This chain connects TRBV7-2 to TRBJ2-5, with unresolved D. This CDR3 is built from 14 residues. From germline, CDR1 is SGHTA and CDR2 FQGNSA. With 2 bases removed from V and 2 bases from J, the gap between germline ends came to 9 bases. The chain's CDR3 is CASSLLAFQETQYF. DNA for the CDR3: TGTGCCAGCAGCTTACTCGCCTTTCAAGAGACCCAGTACTTC.

The V call is TRBV20-1, the J call TRBJ1-2, with no clear D. Trimming took 5 bases from V and 6 from J, leaving 7 bases between them. Germline V gene lookup returns CDR1 DFQATT and CDR2 SNEGSKA (reference sequence). This CDR3 contains 10 residues. CDR3 nucleotides: TGCAGTGCTCGTTCCCATGGCTACACCTTC. This sequence encodes CSARSHGYTF.

The rearrangement joins TRBV7-6 to TRBJ1-3; D is unresolved. V lost 2 bases to trimming and J lost 9 bases, with 8 bases between them. The length of the CDR3 is 12 residues. Germline V CDR1 and CDR2: SGHVS, FNYEAQ. The CDR3 sequence: CASSLSMGTIYF. CDR3 DNA sequence: TGTGCCAGCAGCTTAAGTATGGGCACCATATATTTT.

This clonotype has more than one count but fewer than ten. This rearrangement joins TRBV2 to TRBJ1-2, with D unclear. V dropped 1 base and J dropped 3 bases, with 9 bases sitting between them. The CDR3 loop spans 14 amino acids. Germline V CDR1 and CDR2: SNHLY, FYNNEI. The CDR3 here is CASSEVGRDYGYTF. For the CDR3, the DNA is TGTGCCAGCAGTGAAGTCGGGAGGGACTATGGCTACACCTTC.

This chain uses TRBV3-1 with TRBJ2-7, with D perhaps TRBD1 (5 bases). The germline CDR1 and CDR2 sequences are LGHDT and YNNKEL (reference sequence). Trimming left V 5 bases short and J 12 bases short, with 14 bases between. The CDR3 loop spans 11 amino acids. The CDR3 protein is CASSFLGAAYF. DNA for the CDR3: TGTGCCAGCAGCTTCCTAGGGGCGGCGTACTTC.

This clonotype was seen a handful of times. This chain uses TRBV6-2 or TRBV6-3 with TRBJ1-5; D is perhaps TRBD1 (5 bases). CDR3 length equals 15 residues. V was pared by 1 base and J by 4 bases, with 11 bases between. The germline V gene has CDR1 MNHEY and CDR2 SVGEGT. CDR3 protein: CASSYFDRKNQPQHF. The DNA for the CDR3 is TGTGCCAGCAGTTACTTCGACAGAAAGAATCAGCCCCAGCATTTT.

This clonotype has a count of ten or more. The chain employs TRBV7-2 and TRBJ2-3; possibly TRBD2 for D (5 bases). Trimming pared 1 base from V and 12 bases from J, leaving 14 bases between. The CDR3 extends over 13 amino acids. Looked up from germline, CDR1 is SGHTA and CDR2 is FQGNSA. This CDR3 reads CASSLELRERQYF. CDR3 DNA: TGTGCCAGCAGCTTAGAATTACGGGAAAGACAGTATTTT. The full variable domain, its missing parts supplied by reference TRBV7-2 and TRBJ2-3, is GAGVSQSPSNKVTEKGKDVELRCDPISGHTALYWYRQSLGQGLEFLIYFQGNSAPDKSGLPSDRFSAERTGGSVSTLTIQRTQQEDSAVYLCASSLELRERQYFGPGTRLTVL.

The V gene is TRBV6-1, the J gene TRBJ1-6; 11 nucleotides line up with TRBD1. This CDR3 comprises 15 residues. Germline V gives CDR1 MNHNS, CDR2 SASEGT. Germline trimming cut 9 bases from V and 11 bases from J; bases unmatched to any gene: 12. This CDR3 is CASCRDRGAETPLHF. Here the CDR3 DNA reads TGTGCCAGTTGTAGGGACAGGGGGGCAGAGACACCCCTCCACTTT.

In this sample, this clonotype turned up a few times. The genes are TRBV7-2 and TRBJ1-2, with TRBD1 identical over 8 bases. V was clipped by 3 bases and J by 5 bases; unmatched bases: 5. Germline CDR1 reads SGHTA; CDR2 reads FQGNSA. The CDR3 has 14 residues. The CDR3 DNA reads TGTGCCAGCAGCTTTAAACAGGGGGAGTATGGCTACACCTTC. It specifies CASSFKQGEYGYTF.

The J gene is TRBJ1-5, the V gene TRBV7-9, with 8 bases identical to TRBD1. CDR1 and CDR2 from the germline V gene are SEHNR and FQNEAQ (reference sequence). The CDR3 runs 15 residues. The V and J ends lost 5 bases and 2 bases, in that order; junction bases with no gene match: 5. CDR3 sequence: CASSPADRGNQPQHF. The CDR3 DNA reads TGTGCCAGCAGCCCCGCGGACAGGGGCAATCAGCCCCAGCATTTT.

V usage is TRBV7-2 and J usage is TRBJ2-4, with 9 positions matching TRBD2. Trimming took 2 bases from V and 3 from J; bases not matched to a gene: 5. This CDR3 is built from 16 residues. The germline gives CDR1 SGHTA, CDR2 FQGNSA. This CDR3 is CASSLLAGYGKNIQYF. The CDR3 DNA follows: TGTGCCAGCAGCTTACTAGCGGGATATGGCAAAAACATTCAGTACTTC.

The rearrangement joins TRBV11-1 to TRBJ1-1; D call uncertain. The CDR3 extends over 15 amino acids. Trimming removed 0 bases from V and 6 bases from J, with 14 bases in between. Germline lookup yields CDR1 SGHAT and CDR2 FQDESV (reference sequence). The CDR3 nucleotides read TGTGCCAGCAGCTTAGCGCGGGAGATGATCCCTGAAGCTTTCTTT. It is translated as CASSLAREMIPEAFF. Combining the CDR3 with reference TRBV11-1 and TRBJ1-1 gives the whole variable domain EAEVAQSPRYKITEKSQAVAFWCDPISGHATLYWYRQILGQGPELLVQFQDESVVDDSQLPKDRFSAERLKGVDSTLKIQPAELGDSAMYLCASSLAREMIPEAFFGQGTRLTVV.

This clonotype appeared once. The chain links TRBV11-1 to TRBJ2-7, with TRBD1 matching 11 bases. The CDR3 contains 15 residues. In germline, CDR1 is SGHAT, CDR2 FQDESV (reference sequence). V lost 4 bases, J lost 9 bases, and 11 bases stayed unmatched. For the CDR3, the DNA is TGTGCCAGCAGCTCGCCCGGACAGGGGGCGATATGGCAGTACTTC. It specifies CASSSPGQGAIWQYF.

Of note for this clonotype: A junction boundary mismatches the germline segment, possibly from a read error. The J gene is TRBJ1-1, the V gene TRBV6-1, with D possibly TRBD1 on 5 matching bases. There are 14 residues in the CDR3. Germline CDR1 and CDR2: MNHNS and SASEGT. The CDR3 nucleotides are TGTGCCAGCAGTGTGGTTTGGGGGAACGCTGAAGCTTTCTTT. Residues: CASSVVWGNAEAFF.

V gene TRBV14 combines with J gene TRBJ1-1; D call uncertain. Germline-derived CDR1 and CDR2 are SGHDN and FVKESK. The CDR3 length is 13 residues. Trimming shortened V by 5 bases and J by 3 bases, and 10 bases separated the two germline ends. The CDR3 DNA is TGTGCCAGCAGCTCCGGTATTTACACTGAAGCTTTCTTT. Residues: CASSSGIYTEAFF.

This clonotype has only a few counts. The chain has TRBV30 and TRBJ1-1, with TRBD1 matching 8 bases. There are 14 residues in the CDR3. Germline values: CDR1 GTSNPN, CDR2 SVGIG (reference sequence). J was trimmed by 7 bases and V by 2 bases; bases with no gene match: 9. CDR3 protein: CAWSTGGTGFEAFF. CDR3 nucleotides: TGTGCCTGGAGTACTGGTGGGACAGGCTTTGAAGCTTTCTTT.